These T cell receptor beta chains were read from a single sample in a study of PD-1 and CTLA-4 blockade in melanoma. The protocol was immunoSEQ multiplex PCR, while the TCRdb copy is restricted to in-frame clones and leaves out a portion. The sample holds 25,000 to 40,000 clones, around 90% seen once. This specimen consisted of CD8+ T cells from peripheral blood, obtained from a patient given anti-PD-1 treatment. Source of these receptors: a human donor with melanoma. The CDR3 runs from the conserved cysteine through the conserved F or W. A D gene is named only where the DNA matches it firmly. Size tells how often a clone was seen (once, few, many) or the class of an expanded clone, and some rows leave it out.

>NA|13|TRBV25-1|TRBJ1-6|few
TGTGCCAGCAGTCCGGGGGATGGATCACCCCTCCACTTT
CASSPGDGSPLHF
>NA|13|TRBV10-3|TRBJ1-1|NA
TGTGCCATCAGGAGGGGGGAGGGGACTGAAGCTTTCTTT
CAIRRGEGTEAFF
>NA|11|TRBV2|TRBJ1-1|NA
TGTGCCAGCAAAAGGACCACTGAAGCTTTCTTT
CASKRTTEAFF
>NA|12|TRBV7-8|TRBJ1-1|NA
TGTGCCAGCAGCTTCGCTAACACTGAAGCTTTCTTT
CASSFANTEAFF
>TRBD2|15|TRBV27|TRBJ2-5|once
TGTGCCAGCAGTCCCCTAGCGGGGTCTCTGGAGACCCAGTACTTC
CASSPLAGSLETQYF
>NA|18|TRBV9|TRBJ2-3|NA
TGTGCCAGCAGCGTAGCTGGGGTGGGGGTTGGGGATACAGATACGCAGTATTTT
CASSVAGVGVGDTDTQYF
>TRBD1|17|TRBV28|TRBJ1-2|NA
TGTGCCAGCAGTTTTTCCCCCGGGACAGAGGATAACTATGGCTACACCTTC
CASSFSPGTEDNYGYTF
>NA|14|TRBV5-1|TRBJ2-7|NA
TGCGCCAGCAGCTTCCACCAGGCATCCTACGAGCAGTACTTC
CASSFHQASYEQYF
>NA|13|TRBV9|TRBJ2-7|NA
TGTGCCAGCAGCGCAGACAGCCCCTACGAGCAGTACTTC
CASSADSPYEQYF
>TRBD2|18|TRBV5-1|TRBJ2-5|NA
TGCGCCAGCAGCTTGGAGGGACTAGCGGGGGGACTACAAGAGACCCAGTACTTC
CASSLEGLAGGLQETQYF
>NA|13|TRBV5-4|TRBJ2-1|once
TGTGCCAGCAGCGAGCAGGTTAGTCCTGAGCAGTTCTTC
CASSEQVSPEQFF
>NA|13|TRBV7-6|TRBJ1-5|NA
TGTGCCAGCAGCCCCGAGGGAAATCAGCCCCAGCATTTT
CASSPEGNQPQHF
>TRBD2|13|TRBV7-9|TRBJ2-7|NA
TGTGCCAGCAGTCCAGATCTAGCGGACGAGCAGTACTTC
CASSPDLADEQYF
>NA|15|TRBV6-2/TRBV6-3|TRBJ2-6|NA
TGTGCCAGCAGTTACTGGAGCTCTGGGGCCAACGTCCTGACTTTC
CASSYWSSGANVLTF
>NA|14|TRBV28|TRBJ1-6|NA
TGTGCCAGCAGTTATAAAAGGGGGGATTCACCCCTCCACTTT
CASSYKRGDSPLHF
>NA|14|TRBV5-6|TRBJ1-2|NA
TGTGCCAGCAGCTGGTTAGGGTCTGGCTATGGCTACACCTTC
CASSWLGSGYGYTF
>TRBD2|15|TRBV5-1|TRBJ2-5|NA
TGCGCCAGCAGCTTGGAGCGGGGGGGCGGAGAGACCCAGTACTTC
CASSLERGGGETQYF
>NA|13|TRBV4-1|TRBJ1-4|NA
TGCGCCAGCAGCCAAGTGGGCCAGGAAAAACTGTTTTTT
CASSQVGQEKLFF
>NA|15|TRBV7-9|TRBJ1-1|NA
TGTGCCAGCAGCACCCGGACACTGGGGAACACTGAAGCTTTCTTT
CASSTRTLGNTEAFF
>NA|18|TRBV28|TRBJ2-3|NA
TGTGCCAGCTCTGGGGGGAGTCCCGCCGGATTGGGCACAGATACGCAGTATTTT
CASSGGSPAGLGTDTQYF
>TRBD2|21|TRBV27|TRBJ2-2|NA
TGTGCCAGCAGTTTATCCCTCCGGAAACTAGCGGGCCCGGGGGGCACCGGGGAGCTGTTTTTT
CASSLSLRKLAGPGGTGELFF
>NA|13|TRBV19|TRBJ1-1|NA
TGTGCCAGTAGTATCGGGGTTCGCACTGAAGCTTTCTTT
CASSIGVRTEAFF
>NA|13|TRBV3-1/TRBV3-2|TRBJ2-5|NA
TGTGCCAGCAGCGGATACAGGGAAGAGACCCAGTACTTC
CASSGYREETQYF
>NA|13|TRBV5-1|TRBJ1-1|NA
TGCGCCAGCAGAAGGACAGAGAACACTGAAGCTTTCTTT
CASRRTENTEAFF
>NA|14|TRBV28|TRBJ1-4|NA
TGTGCCAGCAGTTCGCCCGACATCAAGGAAAAACTGTTTTTT
CASSSPDIKEKLFF
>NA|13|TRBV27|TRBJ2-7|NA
TGTGCCAGCAGTTCAGGACTACCCTACGAGCAGTACTTC
CASSSGLPYEQYF
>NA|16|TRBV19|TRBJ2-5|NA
TGTGCCAGTAGCCCCCCCAGGAGGGAAAGGCAAGAGACCCAGTACTTC
CASSPPRRERQETQYF
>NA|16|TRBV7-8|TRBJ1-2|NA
TGTGCCAGCAGCTTAGATCCGGCAGGGGTTGTCTATGGCTACACCTTC
CASSLDPAGVVYGYTF
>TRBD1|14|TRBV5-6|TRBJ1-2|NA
TGTGCCAGCAGCGGGGACAGGGGAAATTATGGCTACACCTTC
CASSGDRGNYGYTF
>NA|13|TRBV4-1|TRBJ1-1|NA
TGCGCCAGCAGCCCGTTGGGGGGCGCGGTAGCTTTCTTT
CASSPLGGAVAFF
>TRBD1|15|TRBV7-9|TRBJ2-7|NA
TGTGCCAGCAGCTCGACAGGGGGCGCGTTTTACGAGCAGTACTTC
CASSSTGGAFYEQYF
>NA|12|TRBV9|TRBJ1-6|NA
TGTGCCAGCAGCCCCGGGGATTCACCCCTCCACTTT
CASSPGDSPLHF
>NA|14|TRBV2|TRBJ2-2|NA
TGTGCCAGCACCGAAGCGGCGAACACCGGGGAGCTGTTTTTT
CASTEAANTGELFF
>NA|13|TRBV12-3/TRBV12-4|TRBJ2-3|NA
TGTGCCAGCAGCCTGGGGGGGGCAGGAACGCAGTATTTT
CASSLGGAGTQYF
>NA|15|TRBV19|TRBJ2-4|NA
TGTGCCAGTAGTATAGACGAGGGGGTAGGAAACATTCAGTACTTC
CASSIDEGVGNIQYF
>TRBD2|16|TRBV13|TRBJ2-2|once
TGTGCCAGCAGCGAGGGAAGCGGGGGCAGAGCCGGGGAGCTGTTTTTT
CASSEGSGGRAGELFF
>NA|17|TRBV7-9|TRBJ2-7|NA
TGTGCCAGCAGCTCCTCTGGGGGGGGACACGGCGTCTACGAGCAGTACTTC
CASSSSGGGHGVYEQYF
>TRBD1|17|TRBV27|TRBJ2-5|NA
TGTGCCAGCAGTGCCCAGGCAGGGACAGCGTACCAAGAGACCCAGTACTTC
CASSAQAGTAYQETQYF
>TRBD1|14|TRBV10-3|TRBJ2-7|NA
TGTGCCATCAGTGAGAACGGACAGGGGGACGAGCAGTACTTC
CAISENGQGDEQYF
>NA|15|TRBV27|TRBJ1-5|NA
TGTGCCAGCAGGGGGGGCTCCCTGAGCAATCAGCCCCAGCATTTT
CASRGGSLSNQPQHF
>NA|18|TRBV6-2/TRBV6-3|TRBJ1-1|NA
TGTGCCAGCAGTTACTCACCGCGTGATGGGGGGCGGAACACTGAAGCTTTCTTT
CASSYSPRDGGRNTEAFF
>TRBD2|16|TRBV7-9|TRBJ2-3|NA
TGTGCCAGCAGCTTATGGACTAGCGGTAGCACAGATACGCAGTATTTT
CASSLWTSGSTDTQYF
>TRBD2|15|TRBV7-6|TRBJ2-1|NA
TGTGCCAGCAGCTCCCTGGGAGCGGGGGGGAATGAGCAGTTCTTC
CASSSLGAGGNEQFF
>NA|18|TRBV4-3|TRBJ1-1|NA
TGCGCCAGCAGCCAAGACCTGGGGCCAGATACCATGAACACTGAAGCTTTCTTT
CASSQDLGPDTMNTEAFF
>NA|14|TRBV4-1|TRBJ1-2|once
TGCGCCAGCAGCCAAGTCTCAGGGGCATATGGCTACACCTTC
CASSQVSGAYGYTF
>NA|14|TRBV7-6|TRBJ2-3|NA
TGTGCCAGCAGCTTAGCTAGCGGCACAGATACGCAGTATTTT
CASSLASGTDTQYF
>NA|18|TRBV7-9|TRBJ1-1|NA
TGTGCCAGCAGCTTAGCAGGGACCTGGGGGAGTCCGGACACTGAAGCTTTCTTT
CASSLAGTWGSPDTEAFF
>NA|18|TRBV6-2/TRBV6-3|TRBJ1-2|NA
TGTGCCAGCAGTTACTCGGGGAGACAGGCTGGAGTTCATTATGGCTACACCTTC
CASSYSGRQAGVHYGYTF
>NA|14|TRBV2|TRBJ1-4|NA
TGTGCCAGCGAAGGTGTAGGGGCTAATGAAAAACTGTTTTTT
CASEGVGANEKLFF